This T cell receptor beta chain came from a study of blood T cell repertoires in COVID-19 (dated by TCRdb to about 2020). Regarding the complete study: Collaborator samples came from the United States, Italy and Spain and covered acute and convalescent phases of COVID-19. The material from the prospective study consisted of cDNA or gDNA derived from T cells, B-cell-depleted T cells, or PBMCs. Subjects who had been exposed to COVID-19, were actively infected with it, or had recovered from it provided the deeply sampled blood TCRbeta repertoires that made up the dataset. A freely available public database, intended as a resource for researchers studying the immune response to SARS-CoV-2, is where the repertoires were released. Samples came from the ongoing ImmuneRACE study (first 160 participants) plus 1,254 subjects from 6 global collaborators. The sample metadata nearly always contained a de-identified subject ID, COVID-19 status, age in years and sex. Where available, HLA class I and class II types were taken from metadata supplied by the sample provider and were not determined by assay-based typing.

Clipping removes 4 bases from V and 5 bases from J, with 10 as the unmatched junction base count. Per the germline V gene, SGDLS is the CDR1 and YYNGEE is the CDR2. The CDR3 sequence holds 15 residues, the cysteine and phenylalanine included. Of the read, only the CDR3 DNA is kept; its 45 bases are in frame from base 1. As concerns this clone: Its antigen remains undetermined. Base qualities are not recorded, but no much larger clone differs from it by a single base.

Each collaborating institution followed its own protocols to collect whole blood in K2EDTA tubes. For TCRbeta analysis, collaborator samples were shipped as frozen whole blood, as isolated PBMCs, or as DNA extracted from either sample type. Overall study results and their limits: The quantity of clinical and demographic metadata differed by source and by participant and was supplied without curation.

TCRbeta CDR3 regions were amplified from genomic DNA by means of the immunoSEQ Assay, a bias-controlled multiplex PCR. The published analysis was carried out like this. The number of nucleated cells in each sample was estimated by amplification of reference gene primers within the assay. Sequence reads were collapsed and filtered to measure the absolute abundance of every unique TCRbeta CDR3 rearrangement. For each sample, productive Simpson clonality was calculated as the square root of Simpson's diversity index across productive rearrangements. Sourced from immuneACCESS, this table was stored by TCRdb with only in-frame sequences that have V and J called. A share of the clones is absent; for the studies checked, an unresolved V gene accounts for under half, and the remainder has no known explanation. V, J and clone size were drawn from that table, and D and trimming were deduced from the DNA. This sample comprises 75,000 to 85,000 clones, approximately 78% of them detected only once. Clones ranked in the top ten supply about 6.9% of the sample.

The source of this sequence is a human donor in a cohort sampled during active COVID-19. This chain joins TRBV9 to TRBJ2-7, with 9 bases in between that match TRBD1. The source material was peripheral blood. The CDR3 has the sequence CASSLLPGTGNEQYF. The bases read TGTGCCAGCAGCTTACTGCCCGGGACAGGGAACGAGCAGTACTTC.